Sequencing of this TCR beta chain was carried out in a study of PD-L1 blockade in urothelial cancer. Looking at the study overall: Patients started atezolizumab in the mid-2010s, 1,200 mg intravenously every 3 weeks.

Time point defined: pretreatment peripheral blood. Diagnoses among patients were locally advanced or metastatic urothelial carcinoma. Germline loops: CDR1 MNHNY, CDR2 SVGAGI (reference sequence). Germline trimming cut 0 bases from V and 5 bases from J; bases unmatched to any gene: 6. The CDR3 consists of 16 residues. Sequencing was performed with immunoSEQ multiplex PCR; in TCRdb, only in-frame clones are kept and a portion is missing. There are roughly 63,000 clones in the sample; roughly 80% occur only once, and 5.7% lies in the top ten. The sequenced sample was PBMCs, obtained around atezolizumab (anti-PD-L1) treatment. The chain links TRBV6-6 to TRBJ2-2, with 7 positions matching TRBD1. The sequence derives from a man between 65 and 85 years old with urothelial cancer. CDR3 DNA: TGTGCCAGCAGTTACTCGGCAGGGGGATGGACCGGGGAGCTGTTTTTT. Translating it yields CASSYSAGGWTGELFF.